The 30 T cell receptor beta chains listed next were all sequenced from one sample in a study of blood T cell repertoires in COVID-19. Here immunoSEQ multiplex PCR was the method, and the copy in TCRdb shows in-frame clones only, minus some. The sample yields nearly 200,000 clones, around nine tenths seen once. Sequencing was carried out using peripheral blood. Source of these receptors: a woman aged 40-49 years who had recovered from COVID-19.

V and J are TRBV19 and TRBJ2-1, with D tentatively TRBD2 (5 bases). In germline, CDR1 is LNHDA, CDR2 SQIVND (reference sequence). This CDR3 contains 15 residues. Trimming removed 4 bases at V and 4 bases at J, with 14 bases between. The CDR3 here is CASSTSGSVYNEQFF. In DNA, the CDR3 is TGTGCCAGTAGTACCTCGGGTAGCGTTTACAATGAGCAGTTCTTC.

This chain uses TRBV30 with TRBJ2-2; no definite D call. The germline CDR1 and CDR2 sequences are GTSNPN and SVGIG (reference sequence). This CDR3 has 10 residues. V lost 7 bases and J lost 6, with 6 bases in between. The CDR3 DNA reads as TGTGCCTACCGGGCCGGGGAGCTGTTTTTT. Its protein is CAYRAGELFF.

This clone was recorded once. J is TRBJ2-1 and V is TRBV18; 7 positions agree with TRBD1. The junction had 18 bases not matched to a gene; V was cut back by 3 bases and J by 1 base. The CDR3 contains 20 residues. Germline CDR1 KGHSH, CDR2 LQKENI. The CDR3 here is CASSPTMADRMGGSYNEQFF. The CDR3 coding sequence is TGTGCCAGCTCACCGACTATGGCGGACAGGATGGGTGGGTCCTACAATGAGCAGTTCTTC.

The rearrangement joins TRBV10-3 to TRBJ2-6, with D possibly TRBD2 on 6 matching bases. The V gene lost 5 bases and the J gene lost 0 bases, with 20 bases spanning the gap. Germline V gene lookup returns CDR1 ENHRY and CDR2 SYGVKD. CDR3 length equals 19 residues. CDR3 nucleotide sequence: TGTGCCATCAGTCCCCAGGCGGGGACGAGACTCTCTGGGGCCAACGTCCTGACTTTC. Translating gives CAISPQAGTRLSGANVLTF.

The chain links TRBV4-2 to TRBJ2-7, with 7 bases identical to TRBD2. The CDR3 covers 15 residues. The J segment lost 3 bases and the V segment lost 3 bases, leaving 8 bases of the junction unmatched. Germline V gene data show CDR1 as LGHNA and CDR2 as YNFKEQ. CDR3 DNA sequence: TGTGCCAGCAGCCAGCCCGGGACTACCTTCTACGAGCAGTACTTC. Its protein product is CASSQPGTTFYEQYF.

In this sample, this clone turned up a few times. The gene calls are TRBV5-1 and TRBJ2-5, with 13 bases aligning to TRBD2. V gave up 3 bases and J gave up 2 bases; unmatched junction bases: 4. The germline gives CDR1 SGHRS, CDR2 YFSETQ. There are 16 residues in the CDR3. The CDR3 coding sequence is TGCGCCAGCAGCTACCGGGGACTAGCGGGGCAAGAGACCCAGTACTTC. Its protein is CASSYRGLAGQETQYF.

The chain links TRBV5-6 to TRBJ1-2, with 9 bases lining up with TRBD1. The CDR3 totals 16 residues. The germline gives CDR1 SGHDT, CDR2 YYEEEE. J gave up 5 bases and V 4 bases, and 12 bases lay outside the gene matches. CDR3 in amino acids: CASSPTGTGSFYGYTF. The DNA for the CDR3 is TGTGCCAGCAGCCCGACGGGGACAGGGAGTTTTTATGGCTACACCTTC.

The chain couples TRBV3-1 (or the pseudogene TRBV3-2) to TRBJ2-1, with 11 positions matching TRBD2. CDR1 and CDR2 from the germline V gene are LGHDT and YNNKEL (reference sequence). This CDR3 is 16 amino acids long. Trimming cost V 2 bases and J 4 bases; bases outside gene matches: 4. CDR3 in amino acids: CASSQWGLAEYNEQFF. The CDR3 DNA reads as TGTGCCAGCAGCCAATGGGGACTAGCGGAATACAATGAGCAGTTCTTC.

The J gene is TRBJ2-7, the V gene TRBV7-9; D is perhaps TRBD2 (5 bases). The germline CDR1 and CDR2 sequences are SEHNR and FQNEAQ (reference sequence). With 4 bases removed from V and 3 bases from J, the gap between germline ends came to 19 bases. There are 16 residues in the CDR3. The CDR3 sequence: CASSSGHEGVRYEQYF. CDR3 coding DNA: TGTGCCAGCAGCTCAGGTCACGAGGGAGTACGCTACGAGCAGTACTTC.

The J gene is TRBJ1-2, the V gene TRBV29-1, with TRBD1 matching 7 bases. The germline CDR1 and CDR2 sequences are SQVTM and ANQGSEA. There are 14 residues in the CDR3. The V gene end was trimmed by 1 base and the J gene end by 7 bases; junction bases not matched to a gene: 9. CDR3 residues: CSVEGWLGGGGYTF. DNA of the CDR3: TGCAGCGTTGAAGGGTGGTTAGGGGGCGGTGGCTACACCTTC.

This chain joins TRBV25-1 and TRBJ2-3; the match to TRBD1 covers 8 bases. The germline CDR1 and CDR2 sequences are MGHDK and SYGVNS. This CDR3 comprises 16 residues. V lost 5 bases, J lost 2 bases, and 9 bases stayed unmatched. The CDR3 DNA reads as TGTGCCAGCAGTCTCGGACAGGGAACTTCCACAGATACGCAGTATTTT. Its protein product is CASSLGQGTSTDTQYF.

CDR3 DNA sequence: TGTGCCAGCAGTGAAGCGCTTCCGGGCCTAGCGGACAATGAGCAGTTCTTC. Translated: CASSEALPGLADNEQFF. The rearrangement uses TRBV2 and TRBJ2-1; TRBD2 matches 7 bases. The CDR3 consists of 17 residues. V shed 0 bases, J shed 5 bases, and the junction held 10 bases outside the gene matches. Germline values: CDR1 SNHLY, CDR2 FYNNEI.

V usage is TRBV3-1 (or the pseudogene TRBV3-2) and J usage is TRBJ2-3; D is possibly TRBD2 (6 bases). The germline V and J ends were trimmed by 0 bases and 4 bases, with 17 bases remaining between them. The CDR3 is made up of 17 amino acids. Germline loops: CDR1 LGHDT, CDR2 YNNKEL (reference sequence). The CDR3 nucleotides read TGTGCCAGCAGCCAAGATTTTAGCCGGGGGTTCCCAGATACGCAGTATTTT. This encodes CASSQDFSRGFPDTQYF.

The chain joins TRBV6-5 to TRBJ1-2; 8 nucleotides line up with TRBD1. The V gene's germline CDR1 is MNHEY and CDR2 SVGAGI. V trimming: 7 bases; J trimming: 7 bases; junction bases outside the gene matches: 8. This CDR3 has 13 amino acids. CDR3 loop: CASITDRGGGYTF. DNA of the CDR3: TGTGCCAGCATCACAGACAGGGGTGGTGGCTACACCTTC.

The chain combines TRBV5-6 with TRBJ1-5; no firm D call. With 3 bases removed from V and 5 bases from J, the gap between germline ends came to 18 bases. CDR1 is SGHDT, CDR2 YYEEEE, per germline. The CDR3 covers 16 residues. DNA for the CDR3: TGTGCCAGCAGCTCCCGACTTTCCGGCTACGATCAGCCCCAGCATTTT. Translated: CASSSRLSGYDQPQHF.

The chain has TRBV7-6 and TRBJ2-7, with TRBD2 matching 9 bases. This CDR3 comprises 15 residues. Germline assignment: CDR1 SGHVS and CDR2 FNYEAQ. The junction had 6 bases not matched to a gene; V was cut back by 5 bases and J by 1 base. CDR3 in amino acids: CASSPGLAISYEQYF. The CDR3, as DNA: TGTGCCAGCAGCCCAGGACTAGCGATATCCTACGAGCAGTACTTC.

This clone showed up just once. The J gene is TRBJ2-1, the V gene TRBV28; 9 bases map to TRBD2. V was clipped by 3 bases and J by 5 bases; unmatched bases: 14. This CDR3 has 18 amino acids. Per germline, CDR1 MDHEN and CDR2 SYDVKM. CDR3 coding DNA: TGTGCCAGCAGTTTCTCTAGCGGGATTGGTAGTATCGACAATGAGCAGTTCTTC. The encoded protein is CASSFSSGIGSIDNEQFF.

V gene TRBV7-9 combines with J gene TRBJ2-2; D perhaps matches TRBD2 (5 bases). V dropped 9 bases and J dropped 1 base, with 15 bases sitting between them. Looked up from germline, CDR1 is SEHNR and CDR2 is FQNEAQ (reference sequence). The CDR3 is 15 residues long. The CDR3 protein is CASATGKGNTGELFF. The CDR3 coding sequence is TGTGCCAGTGCTACCGGGAAGGGGAACACCGGGGAGCTGTTTTTT.

V is TRBV23-1 and J is TRBJ2-7, with 12 bases identical to TRBD2. TRBV23-1 is filed as an ORF, its function uncertain. The J segment lost 4 bases and the V segment lost 6 bases, leaving 16 bases of the junction unmatched. The CDR3 runs 18 residues. CDR3 sequence: CASSRLVGCLAGGYEQYF. Written as DNA, the CDR3 is TGCGCCAGCAGCCGCCTCGTGGGGTGCCTAGCGGGGGGGTACGAGCAGTACTTC.

The gene calls are TRBV7-2 and TRBJ2-7; a possible D gene is TRBD2 (6 bases). Trimming pared 1 base from V and 2 bases from J, leaving 12 bases between. Germline V gene sequence: CDR1 SGHTA, CDR2 FQGNSA. The CDR3 is 15 residues long. This chain's CDR3 is CASSLVLGGTYEQYF. Written as DNA, the CDR3 is TGTGCCAGCAGCTTAGTCCTTGGCGGGACCTACGAGCAGTACTTC.

V is TRBV5-1 and J is TRBJ2-7, with TRBD2 identical over 10 bases. V lost 4 bases, J lost 2 bases, and 6 bases stayed unmatched. The germline V gene encodes CDR1 SGHRS and CDR2 YFSETQ. The CDR3 loop spans 15 amino acids. The CDR3, as DNA: TGCGCCAGCAGCCCAACTAGCGGGATGACCTACGAGCAGTACTTC. Translated, it gives CASSPTSGMTYEQYF.

The chain carries TRBV5-1 and TRBJ2-3; 9 bases match TRBD2. The germline gives CDR1 SGHRS, CDR2 YFSETQ. The CDR3 runs to 16 residues. V shed 3 bases, J shed 2 bases, and the junction held 7 bases outside the gene matches. The CDR3, as DNA: TGCGCCAGCAGCTGGCAGGGACTAGCCGACACAGATACGCAGTATTTT. Protein product: CASSWQGLADTDTQYF.

The chain is built from TRBV7-8 and TRBJ1-5; the D is unclear. The V end was cut by 1 base, the J end by 2 bases, with 9 bases between. The CDR3 totals 15 residues. Per germline, CDR1 SGHVS and CDR2 FQNEAQ. This CDR3 reads CASSLVGQGNQPQHF. In DNA form, the CDR3 reads TGTGCCAGCAGCTTAGTTGGGCAGGGCAATCAGCCCCAGCATTTT.

V usage is TRBV30 and J usage is TRBJ1-4; D ambiguous. V was shortened by 2 bases and J by 8 bases, with 15 bases between the two germline ends. CDR3 length: 14 amino acids. Germline V gene lookup returns CDR1 GTSNPN and CDR2 SVGIG (reference sequence). The CDR3 bases are TGTGCCTGGAGTTCTGGAGATTATCGGGAAAAACTGTTTTTT. This sequence encodes CAWSSGDYREKLFF.

The chain is built from TRBV6-4 and TRBJ2-1, with TRBD2 identical over 11 bases. Germline trimming cut 0 bases from V and 6 bases from J; bases unmatched to any gene: 1. Germline CDR1 is MRHNA and CDR2 is SNTAGT. This CDR3 is 15 amino acids long. CDR3 sequence (DNA): TGTGCCAGCAGTGACTCGCTAGCGGGAGGCAATGAGCAGTTCTTC. Translated: CASSDSLAGGNEQFF.

The chain couples TRBV2 to TRBJ2-1; 7 nucleotides line up with TRBD1. The germline V gene encodes CDR1 SNHLY and CDR2 FYNNEI. CDR3 length: 14 amino acids. The trim removed 6 bases at V and 9 bases at J, leaving 11 bases unmatched. The CDR3: CASRFGQGVGEQFF. In DNA form, the CDR3 reads TGTGCCAGCAGATTTGGGCAGGGGGTGGGTGAGCAGTTCTTC. Supplemented by reference TRBV2 and TRBJ2-1, the full variable domain reads EPEVTQTPSHQVTQMGQEVILRCVPISNHLYFYWYRQILGQKVEFLVSFYNNEISEKSEIFDDQFSVERPDGSNFTLKIRSTKLEDSAMYFCASRFGQGVGEQFFGPGTRLTVL.

This clone was seen more than once but under ten times. The J gene is TRBJ2-2, the V gene TRBV19, with D maybe TRBD2 (5 bases). The germline V and J ends were trimmed by 3 bases and 5 bases, with 10 bases remaining between them. This CDR3 is 14 amino acids long. The germline V gene has CDR1 LNHDA and CDR2 SQIVND (reference sequence). The CDR3 spells CASSIVGGTGELFF. CDR3 bases: TGTGCCAGTAGTATTGTTGGAGGAACCGGGGAGCTGTTTTTT.

The chain recombines TRBV11-2 with TRBJ1-5; D is perhaps TRBD1 (5 bases). The CDR3 has 18 amino acids. Looked up from germline, CDR1 is SGHAT and CDR2 is FQNNGV. V gave up 1 base and J gave up 6 bases, with 22 bases separating them. The CDR3 is CASSLGQGESRAGQPQHF. CDR3 sequence (DNA): TGTGCCAGCAGCTTAGGGCAGGGTGAGAGCCGAGCGGGTCAGCCCCAGCATTTT.

This chain connects TRBV3-1 (or the pseudogene TRBV3-2) to TRBJ2-7; 8 nucleotides agree with TRBD2. This CDR3 is built from 16 residues. V trimming: 3 bases; J trimming: 2 bases; junction bases outside the gene matches: 9. CDR1 is LGHDT and CDR2 is YNNKEL in the germline V gene (reference sequence). CDR3 sequence: CASSHLGGRPPYEQYF. The DNA of the CDR3 is TGTGCCAGCAGCCATCTAGGCGGGAGGCCCCCCTACGAGCAGTACTTC.

The chain couples TRBV19 to TRBJ1-2; unclear D gene. The CDR3 length is 14 residues. Deletions cut 0 bases from V and 8 bases from J, with 13 bases between. Germline V gene lookup returns CDR1 LNHDA and CDR2 SQIVND (reference sequence). Written as DNA, the CDR3 is TGTGCCAGTAGTATAGACGTGACTGTCGAGGGCTACACCTTC. Translated, it gives CASSIDVTVEGYTF. Complete variable domain (other parts from reference TRBV19 and TRBJ1-2): DGGITQSPKYLFRKEGQNVTLSCEQNLNHDAMYWYRQDPGQGLRLIYYSQIVNDFQKGDIAEGYSVSREKKESFPLTVTSAQKNPTAFYLCASSIDVTVEGYTFGSGTRLTVV.